The 23 T cell receptor beta chains given below trace back to one sample, sequenced in a study of T cell responses to AZD1222 COVID-19 vaccine (dated by TCRdb to about 2021). Libraries were built with the immunoSEQ multiplex PCR assay. TCRdb took this table from immuneACCESS and kept in-frame rearrangements with V and J called. Such tables lack part of the clones; where checked against another copy, unresolved V genes explain under half of the gap, and the rest is unexplained. For this sample the table gives some 150,000 clones, of which 94% were detected only once. The top ten clones comprise 1.3% of the sample. The time point label corresponds to: baseline before first vaccination. This sample comprised peripheral blood, obtained on day 0 of AZD1222 vaccination. These receptors came from an adult in good health.

V and J are TRBV6-2 or TRBV6-3 and TRBJ2-7; 9 positions match TRBD1. Germline trimming cut 4 bases from V and 4 bases from J; bases unmatched to any gene: 14. The CDR3 consists of 17 residues. Germline values: CDR1 MNHEY, CDR2 SVGEGT. The CDR3 region is CASSSRNRDRVGYEQYV. The DNA for the CDR3 is TGTGCCAGCAGTTCCCGCAACCGGGACAGGGTCGGTTACGAGCAGTACGTC.

The chain couples TRBV6-5 to TRBJ1-4; D unclear. This CDR3 comprises 15 residues. Germline V CDR1 and CDR2: MNHEY, SVGAGI. V lost 0 bases and J lost 6, with 11 bases in between. Here the CDR3 DNA reads TGTGCCAGCAGTTACTCGGCCAGGACGGATGAAAAACTGTTTTTT. It codes for CASSYSARTDEKLFF.

This clone was observed a few times. CDR3 coding DNA: TGCGCCAGCAGTGCTGAGGGCACTGAAGCTTTCTTT. It specifies CASSAEGTEAFF. V usage is TRBV10-2 and J usage is TRBJ1-1, with D unresolved. Germline V gene sequence: CDR1 WSHSY, CDR2 SAAADI. This CDR3 has 12 residues. Trimming shortened V by 4 bases and J by 4 bases, and 7 bases separated the two germline ends.

The genes are TRBV5-8 and TRBJ2-7; a possible D gene is TRBD2 (5 bases). The V end was cut by 0 bases, the J end by 6 bases, with 10 bases between. CDR1 and CDR2 from the germline V gene are SGHTS and YDEGEE. The length of the CDR3 is 13 residues. The DNA of the CDR3 is TGTGCCAGCAGCTTGGCCGCGGGCCTCGAGCAGTACGTC. Translated: CASSLAAGLEQYV.

The CDR3 loop reads CASSLYQGRNTEAFF. The CDR3 coding sequence is TGCGCCAGCAGCTTGTATCAGGGGCGGAACACTGAAGCTTTCTTT. The V gene is TRBV5-1, the J gene TRBJ1-1, with D perhaps matching TRBD1 (6 bases). Per germline, CDR1 SGHRS and CDR2 YFSETQ. V was pared by 1 base and J by 1 base, with 11 bases between. The CDR3 is 15 amino acids.

CDR3 amino acids: CASKRQGVSSPLHF. CDR3 nucleotides: TGTGCCAGCAAAAGACAGGGTGTTTCTTCACCCCTCCACTTT. The V call is TRBV11-2, the J call TRBJ1-6; the match to TRBD1 covers 7 bases. The CDR3 is 14 residues long. From germline, CDR1 is SGHAT and CDR2 FQNNGV. The trim removed 7 bases at V and 9 bases at J, leaving 9 bases unmatched.

The chain uses TRBV9 and TRBJ1-3, with TRBD1 identical over 7 bases. This CDR3 has 14 residues. Germline V gene sequence: CDR1 SGDLS, CDR2 YYNGEE. The trim removed 5 bases at V and 4 bases at J, leaving 6 bases unmatched. DNA for the CDR3: TGTGCCAGCAGAAAGGGGGCTGAGGGAAACACCATATATTTT. Amino acid sequence: CASRKGAEGNTIYF.

V and J are TRBV15 and TRBJ1-5; possible D gene TRBD1, 6 bases. Per germline, CDR1 LNHNV and CDR2 YYDKDF (reference sequence). V shed 0 bases and J shed 6 bases, with 12 bases lying between them. This CDR3 spans 15 amino acids. This CDR3 is CATSREVIGGQPQHF. For the CDR3, the DNA is TGTGCCACCAGCAGAGAAGTGATAGGGGGTCAGCCCCAGCATTTT. The entire variable domain, with the rest obtained from reference TRBV15 and TRBJ1-5, is as follows: DAMVIQNPRYQVTQFGKPVTLSCSQTLNHNVMYWYQQKSSQAPKLLFHYYDKDFNNEADTPDNFQSRRPNTSFCFLDIRSPGLGDTAMYLCATSREVIGGQPQHFGDGTRLSIL.

V usage is TRBV5-1 and J usage is TRBJ2-2; D is perhaps TRBD1 (6 bases). The CDR3 is 14 residues long. Germline V gene data show CDR1 as SGHRS and CDR2 as YFSETQ. V lost 0 bases and J lost 6, with 9 bases in between. DNA for the CDR3: TGCGCCAGCAGCTTGGCAACAGGGCCCGGGGAGCTGTTTTTT. This translates into CASSLATGPGELFF.

CDR3 nucleotide sequence: TGTGCCAGCAGCTTAGGCATTAGCGGGGGCGCCTACAATGAGCAGTTCTTC. Amino acid sequence: CASSLGISGGAYNEQFF. The rearrangement links TRBV11-2 to TRBJ2-1, with 9 bases matching TRBD2. Germline CDR1 reads SGHAT; CDR2 reads FQNNGV. The V gene end was trimmed by 1 base and the J gene end by 2 bases; junction bases not matched to a gene: 6. This CDR3 has 17 amino acids.

The rearrangement links TRBV2 to TRBJ1-1; D is perhaps TRBD1 (6 bases). Germline loops: CDR1 SNHLY, CDR2 FYNNEI. The CDR3 runs to 13 residues. V was trimmed by 7 bases and J by 5 bases, leaving 14 bases between them. As DNA, the CDR3 is TGTGCCAGCAAGGGAGGGGGTGGGACTGAAGCTTTCTTT. Translation: CASKGGGGTEAFF.

The V call is TRBV5-5, the J call TRBJ1-2; no clear D. V lost 0 bases and J 0 bases, leaving 9 bases between the germline ends. The CDR3 runs to 15 residues. The germline V gene has CDR1 SGHKS and CDR2 YYEKEE (reference sequence). Here the CDR3 DNA reads TGTGCCAGCAGCTTGGCGTCTTGGGCTAACTATGGCTACACCTTC. Its translation is CASSLASWANYGYTF.

The chain recombines TRBV18 with TRBJ2-3, with 9 bases that match TRBD1. V lost 0 bases to trimming and J lost 5 bases; unmatched junction nucleotides: 3. Germline V gene lookup returns CDR1 KGHSH and CDR2 LQKENI. The CDR3 spans 15 residues. CDR3 sequence: CASSPPTGGIDTQYF. In DNA, the CDR3 is TGTGCCAGCTCACCACCGACAGGGGGGATAGATACGCAGTATTTT.

The chain carries TRBV28 and TRBJ2-3, with D perhaps TRBD2 (6 bases). Germline V CDR1 and CDR2: MDHEN, SYDVKM. Trimming stripped 5 bases from V and 6 bases from J, with 15 bases between. The CDR3 is 14 residues long. CDR3 in amino acids: CASSKHWTTDTQYF. The CDR3, as DNA: TGTGCCAGCAGTAAGCACTGGACTACGGATACGCAGTATTTT.

This sequence joins TRBV2 and TRBJ1-1; possibly TRBD1 for D (5 bases). V lost 7 bases and J lost 1, with 10 bases in between. Germline values: CDR1 SNHLY, CDR2 FYNNEI. The CDR3 has 13 amino acids. The CDR3 DNA sequence: TGTGCCAGCAATCAAGGGGCGAACACTGAAGCTTTCTTT. Translating gives CASNQGANTEAFF.

The chain has TRBV4-3 and TRBJ2-7; D call uncertain. Germline CDR1 reads LGHNA; CDR2 reads YSLEER. V lost 6 bases and J 4 bases, leaving 10 bases between the germline ends. CDR3 length: 12 amino acids. Here the CDR3 reads CASRMHSYEQYV. DNA of the CDR3: TGCGCCAGCAGAATGCACAGTTACGAGCAGTACGTC.

This rearrangement joins TRBV5-6 to TRBJ1-1, with D perhaps matching TRBD1 (6 bases). The CDR3 has 11 amino acids. The germline V and J ends were trimmed by 1 base and 8 bases, with 6 bases remaining between them. Looked up from germline, CDR1 is SGHDT and CDR2 is YYEEEE. The DNA of the CDR3 is TGTGCCAGCAGCTTGACAGGGGAAGCTTTCTTT. It yields the protein CASSLTGEAFF.

This chain uses TRBV2 with TRBJ1-2; no firm D call. The CDR3 spans 11 residues. Trimming removed 4 bases at V and 7 bases at J, with 7 bases between. Per the germline V gene, CDR1 is SNHLY and CDR2 is FYNNEI. The CDR3 DNA sequence: TGTGCCAGCAGTGTTACTTTTGGCTACACCTTC. Its translation: CASSVTFGYTF.

The chain recombines TRBV19 with TRBJ1-3, with unresolved D. The V end was cut by 5 bases, the J end by 4 bases, with 15 bases between. This CDR3 is 15 amino acids long. Germline V gene data show CDR1 as LNHDA and CDR2 as SQIVND (reference sequence). DNA of the CDR3: TGTGCCAGTAGTTTTTATTCCGGAGACGGAAACACCATATATTTT. It translates to CASSFYSGDGNTIYF.

V and J are TRBV2 and TRBJ2-7; TRBD1 matches at 10 bases. The CDR3 is 17 amino acids. The V segment lost 4 bases and the J segment 1 base; nucleotides outside the gene matches: 10. CDR1 SNHLY and CDR2 FYNNEI come from the germline V gene. The CDR3 spells CASSVPGQGTWSYEQYV. CDR3 in DNA: TGTGCCAGCAGTGTCCCGGGACAGGGGACGTGGTCCTACGAGCAGTACGTC.

The chain joins TRBV30 to TRBJ1-2, with 8 positions matching TRBD1. The CDR3 sequence is 13 residues long. Germline assignment: CDR1 GTSNPN and CDR2 SVGIG (reference sequence). J lost 4 bases, V lost 8 bases, and 9 bases had no gene match. The CDR3 DNA follows: TGTGCCGGGGACAGGTCTTCTTCCTATGGCTACACCTTC. It specifies CAGDRSSSYGYTF.

J is TRBJ1-5 and V is TRBV2; D is undetermined. This CDR3 has 19 residues. Germline CDR1 and CDR2: SNHLY and FYNNEI. Trimming shortened V by 2 bases and J by 0 bases, and 20 bases separated the two germline ends. The DNA of the CDR3 is TGTGCCAGCAGTGAAACGGGCGGGGTACCCCTTTATAGCAATCAGCCCCAGCATTTT. Its protein product is CASSETGGVPLYSNQPQHF.

The chain has TRBV9 and TRBJ2-5; no reliable D call. Germline V gene data show CDR1 as SGDLS and CDR2 as YYNGEE. Trimming pared 4 bases from V and 0 bases from J, leaving 10 bases between. This CDR3 contains 14 residues. CDR3 region: CASSSLSHQETQYF. CDR3 sequence (DNA): TGTGCCAGCAGCTCCCTTTCCCACCAAGAGACCCAGTACTTC.